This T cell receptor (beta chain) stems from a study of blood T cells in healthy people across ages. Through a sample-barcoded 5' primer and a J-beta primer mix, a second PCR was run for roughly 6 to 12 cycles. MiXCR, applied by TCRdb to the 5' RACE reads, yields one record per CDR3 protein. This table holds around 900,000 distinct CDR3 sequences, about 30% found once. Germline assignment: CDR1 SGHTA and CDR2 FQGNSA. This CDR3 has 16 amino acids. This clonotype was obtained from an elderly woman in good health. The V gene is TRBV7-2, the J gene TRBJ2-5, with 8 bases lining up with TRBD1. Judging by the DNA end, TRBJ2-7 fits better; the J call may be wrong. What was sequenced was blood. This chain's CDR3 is CASSPGTGLAPYEQYF. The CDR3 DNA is TGTGCCAGCAGCCCAGGGACAGGTCTAGCGCCCTACGAGCAGTACTTC.